This T cell receptor beta chain derives from a study of a mutant IDH1 vaccine in newly diagnosed glioma. Of note for this clone: Its specificity is not known.

The method was immunoSEQ multiplex PCR; TCRdb's version includes in-frame clones alone and lacks a portion of them. The table lists under 70,000 clones, approximately 82% of them singletons. Time point denoted: week 5, during vaccination. The vaccine gave 300 ug of a 20-mer mutant IDH1 peptide subcutaneously per dose. This CDR3 has 14 residues. Germline CDR1 reads SGHVS; CDR2 reads FNYEAQ. Trimming took 11 bases from V and 4 from J; bases not matched to a gene: 12. The sequence came from a man aged 25-45 years with glioma. The sample here was PBMCs, taken from a glioma patient whose treatment included an IDH1 peptide vaccine. The V call is TRBV7-6, the J call TRBJ2-3; 7 nucleotides match TRBD2. CDR3 protein: CAAAGDGASDTQYF. CDR3 sequence (DNA): TGTGCCGCGGCGGGGGACGGGGCGTCAGATACGCAGTATTTT.